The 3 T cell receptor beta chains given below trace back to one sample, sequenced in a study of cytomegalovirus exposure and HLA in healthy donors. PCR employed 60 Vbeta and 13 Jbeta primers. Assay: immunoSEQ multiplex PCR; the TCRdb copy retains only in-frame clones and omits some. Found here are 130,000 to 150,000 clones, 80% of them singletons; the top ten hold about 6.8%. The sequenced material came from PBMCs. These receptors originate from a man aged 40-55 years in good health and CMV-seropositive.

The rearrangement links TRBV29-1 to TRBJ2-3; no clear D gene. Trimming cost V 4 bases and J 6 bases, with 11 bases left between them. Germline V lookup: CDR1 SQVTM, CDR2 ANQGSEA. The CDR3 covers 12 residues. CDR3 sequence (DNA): TGCAGCGTTGGACCGGGTGGTGATACGCAGTATTTT. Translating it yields CSVGPGGDTQYF.

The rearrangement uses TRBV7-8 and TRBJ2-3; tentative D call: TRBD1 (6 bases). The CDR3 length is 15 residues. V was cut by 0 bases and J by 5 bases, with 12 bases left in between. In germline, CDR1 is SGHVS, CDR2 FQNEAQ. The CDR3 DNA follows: TGTGCCAGCAGCTTAGCCAGGGGAATCGTAGATACGCAGTATTTT. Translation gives CASSLARGIVDTQYF.

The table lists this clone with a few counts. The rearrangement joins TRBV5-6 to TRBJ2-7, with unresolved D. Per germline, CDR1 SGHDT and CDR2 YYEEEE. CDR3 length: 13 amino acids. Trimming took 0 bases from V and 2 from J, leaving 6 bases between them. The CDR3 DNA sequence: TGTGCCAGCAGCTTGGATCAAACCTACGAGCAGTACTTC. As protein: CASSLDQTYEQYF.